The next 3 T cell receptor beta chains were all read from a single sample in a study of human T cells and chemical hapten exposure. TCRdb reprocessed the 5' RACE reads via MiXCR and lists one record per CDR3 protein. The table lists approximately 150,000 distinct CDR3 sequences, roughly 4% of them singletons. The starting material, unfractionated whole blood, was used for total RNA extraction. The receptors derive from a female donor in good health.

This clonotype came up many times. The CDR3 DNA follows: TGTGCCAGCAGCCCCATGGGGACAAGCCATGAAAAACTGTTTTTT. Amino acid sequence: CASSPMGTSHEKLFF. The chain has TRBV6-6 and TRBJ1-4; possibly TRBD1 for D (6 bases). Trimming removed 6 bases from V and 6 bases from J, with 17 bases in between. The CDR3 length is 15 residues. CDR1 MNHNY and CDR2 SVGAGI come from the germline V gene (reference sequence).

This clonotype was recorded at least ten times. V gene TRBV29-1 combines with J gene TRBJ2-1; 9 positions match TRBD2. Germline values: CDR1 SQVTM, CDR2 ANQGSEA. The CDR3 consists of 16 residues. The J segment lost 1 base and the V segment lost 4 bases, leaving 8 bases of the junction unmatched. CDR3 nucleotides: TGCAGCGTTGTAAGTACTAGCGGGTTATCCTACAATGAGCAGTTCTTC. It codes for CSVVSTSGLSYNEQFF.

This clonotype was seen at least ten times. The chain joins TRBV5-1 to TRBJ2-3; 9 bases are a match to TRBD2. Germline V CDR1 and CDR2: SGHRS, YFSETQ. The CDR3 sequence is 15 residues long. Trimming removed 0 bases from V and 6 bases from J; junction bases left unmatched: 5. CDR3 bases: TGCGCCAGCAGCTTGGATAGCGGGGGCCCGGATACGCAGTATTTT. This sequence encodes CASSLDSGGPDTQYF.